The 9 T cell receptor beta chains reported below all come from one sample, sequenced in a study of shared clonotypes between healthy human individuals. Using immunoSEQ multiplex PCR, the repertoire was profiled, and TCRdb retains in-frame clones only, with some absent. The sample includes about 470,000 clones, about four fifths of them seen just once. Sequenced material: PBMCs. Receptors originate from a woman aged 35 to 49 in good health. Some clones in this sample may be carry-over from other donors' samples.

Remarks on this clone: The same CDR3 also results from other DNA sequences found in this sample. The CDR3 spells CASSIGSSYNEQFF. In nucleotides, the CDR3 is TGTGCCAGTAGTATAGGTAGCTCCTACAATGAGCAGTTCTTC. The chain links TRBV19 to TRBJ2-1; the D is unclear. Trimming shortened V by 1 base and J by 0 bases, and 4 bases separated the two germline ends. This CDR3 spans 14 amino acids. The V gene's germline CDR1 is LNHDA and CDR2 SQIVND (reference sequence).

The V gene is TRBV2, the J gene TRBJ1-1, with no clear D. Germline values: CDR1 SNHLY, CDR2 FYNNEI. The length of the CDR3 is 13 residues. V shed 8 bases and J shed 0 bases, with 10 bases lying between them. CDR3 sequence: CASRHDLNTEAFF. For the CDR3, the DNA is TGTGCCAGCCGTCACGACTTGAACACTGAAGCTTTCTTT.

The V gene is TRBV7-6, the J gene TRBJ2-2; 7 nucleotides match TRBD2. The ends lost 5 bases at V and 6 bases at J; junction bases unmatched: 9. CDR1 and CDR2 from the germline V gene are SGHVS and FNYEAQ. The CDR3 totals 15 residues. The CDR3 sequence: CASSPRTSQPGELFF. CDR3 nucleotides: TGTGCCAGCAGCCCCCGGACTAGTCAACCCGGGGAGCTGTTTTTT.

On this clone: At the DNA level, this CDR3 is encoded by other sequences in the same sample as well. The chain combines TRBV9 with TRBJ2-2; 12 bases are a match to TRBD2. V was pared by 3 bases and J by 2 bases, with 2 bases of the junction left unmatched. In germline, CDR1 is SGDLS, CDR2 YYNGEE. This CDR3 is built from 16 residues. This CDR3 reads CASSAGLAGNTGELFF. In nucleotides, the CDR3 is TGTGCCAGCAGCGCCGGACTAGCGGGAAACACCGGGGAGCTGTTTTTT.

The chain carries TRBV7-9 and TRBJ1-1; no firm D call. Trimming removed 5 bases at V and 8 bases at J, with 12 bases between. Germline V CDR1 and CDR2: SEHNR, FQNEAQ (reference sequence). The length of the CDR3 is 12 residues. CDR3 nucleotides: TGTGCCAGCAGCCCCACAAGACTGGAAGCTTTCTTT. Its translation is CASSPTRLEAFF.

CDR3 bases: TGTGCCATCAGTGCTGGGCGCAGGGGAGAGACCCAGTACTTC. Its protein product is CAISAGRRGETQYF. This chain joins TRBV10-3 and TRBJ2-5; possible D gene TRBD1, 6 bases. V dropped 4 bases and J dropped 4 bases, with 13 bases sitting between them. CDR1 is ENHRY and CDR2 is SYGVKD in the germline V gene. The CDR3 has 14 amino acids.

This chain connects TRBV5-1 to TRBJ2-7; D may match TRBD1 or TRBD2 (5 bases each). CDR3 length: 14 amino acids. Germline CDR1 and CDR2: SGHRS and YFSETQ. V was pared by 4 bases and J by 0 bases, with 11 bases between. The CDR3 bases are TGCGCCAGCAGCCGGGGCCTTAGCTCCTACGAGCAGTACTTC. Its translation: CASSRGLSSYEQYF. The variable domain in full, with the rest retrieved from reference TRBV5-1 and TRBJ2-7, is KAGVTQTPRYLIKTRGQQVTLSCSPISGHRSVSWYQQTPGQGLQFLFEYFSETQRNKGNFPGRFSGRQFSNSRSEMNVSTLELGDSALYLCASSRGLSSYEQYFGPGTRLTVT.

The rearrangement links TRBV6-5 to TRBJ2-1; D is undetermined. The CDR3 has 12 amino acids. The V gene lost 6 bases and the J gene lost 7 bases, with 10 bases spanning the gap. Germline V gene lookup returns CDR1 MNHEY and CDR2 SVGAGI. DNA of the CDR3: TGTGCCAGCAGCCGAAGTGGGAATGAGCAGTTCTTC. Amino acid sequence: CASSRSGNEQFF.

The chain links TRBV14 to TRBJ2-7, with 16 bases fitting TRBD2. The V and J ends lost 1 base and 12 bases, in that order; junction bases with no gene match: 6. The CDR3 totals 15 residues. CDR1 SGHDN and CDR2 FVKESK come from the germline V gene. The CDR3 loop reads CASSQATGLAGGLYF. The CDR3 nucleotides read TGTGCCAGCAGCCAAGCCACGGGACTAGCGGGAGGGCTGTACTTC.